A selection of T cell receptor beta chains follows, all from one sample in a study of CD8 T cells in Susac syndrome. TCRdb analysed the immunoSEQ multiplex PCR reads with MiXCR anew, one entry per CDR3 protein. The data contain about 190,000 distinct CDR3 sequences, just under 95% of them seen just once; the ten biggest clones take up roughly 0.15%. Material for sequencing was CD8+ T cells from PBMCs. Every receptor here comes from a human donor with Susac syndrome. The CDR3 runs from the conserved cysteine through the conserved F or W. A D gene is named only where the DNA matches it firmly. A row's size may be missing; if present it is once, few, many or a size class.

d_call	v_call	clone_size	j_call	cdr3_nt	cdr3_aa
-	TRBV7-9	-	TRBJ2-2	TGTGCCAGCAGCTTTCCCGGCGGACACACCGGGGAGCTGTTTTTT	CASSFPGGHTGELFF
TRBD2	TRBV5-1	-	TRBJ2-7	TGCGCCAGCAGCTTGGGTCCTAGCGGGAACAACTACGAGCAGTACTTC	CASSLGPSGNNYEQYF
-	TRBV18	-	TRBJ2-1	TGTGCCAGCTCACCACCGAGCTCCTACAATGAGCAGTTCTTC	CASSPPSSYNEQFF
-	TRBV5-1	-	TRBJ2-1	TGCGCCAGCAGCTTGGTGCTAGCGGAGCAGTTCTTC	CASSLVLAEQFF
TRBD2	TRBV19	-	TRBJ2-7	TGTGCCAGTAAAATTAGCGGGGACTCCTACGAGCAGTACTTC	CASKISGDSYEQYF
TRBD1	TRBV29-1	-	TRBJ2-7	TGCAGCGTGGAGAAAGACGGGACAGGGTACGAGCAGTACTTC	CSVEKDGTGYEQYF
TRBD2	TRBV20-1	-	TRBJ2-3	TGCAGTGGTAGCGGGGGGCTCACAGATACGCAGTATTTT	CSGSGGLTDTQYF
TRBD1	TRBV30	once	TRBJ1-2	TGTGCCTGGAGTCAAGGACAGGGCTATGGCTACACCTTC	CAWSQGQGYGYTF
-	TRBV7-9	-	TRBJ2-7	TGTGCCAGCAGCCCCCGGACACGGGTCCACGAGCAGTACTTC	CASSPRTRVHEQYF
-	TRBV12-3/TRBV12-4	-	TRBJ1-5	TGTGCCAGCAGTCCAGGGGACGCTCGCAATCAGCCCCAGCTTTTT	CASSPGDARNQPQLF
TRBD2	TRBV5-4	-	TRBJ2-5	TGTGCCAGCAGCTTGGACGGGGGGGTGTACCAAGAGACCCAGTACTTC	CASSLDGGVYQETQYF
-	TRBV30	-	TRBJ2-3	TGTGCCTGGAGTGTAAGCAGCCGCACAGATACGCAGTATTTT	CAWSVSSRTDTQYF
-	TRBV4-1	-	TRBJ2-6	TGCGCCAGCAGGGGGAATTCTGGGGCCAACGTCCTGACTTTC	CASRGNSGANVLTF
-	TRBV1	-	TRBJ2-2	TGCACCAGCGGACAGGGCGGCGGGGAGCTGTTTTTT	CTSGQGGGELFF
-	TRBV19	-	TRBJ1-5	TGTGCCAGTAAGGGAATGGGGGGGAGCAATCAGCCCCAGCATTTT	CASKGMGGSNQPQHF
TRBD2	TRBV4-1	-	TRBJ2-7	TGCGCCAGCAGCCACCCCGGGACTAGCGGGGCCTACGAGCAGTACTTC	CASSHPGTSGAYEQYF
-	TRBV7-9	-	TRBJ2-6	TGTGCCAGCAGCCCGCAGGGAGTTGGAGGGGCCAACGTCCTGACTTTC	CASSPQGVGGANVLTF
-	TRBV7-6	-	TRBJ1-1	TGTGCCAGCAGCGATTCACAGGGTCTCACTGAAGCTTTCTTT	CASSDSQGLTEAFF
TRBD2	TRBV11-3	-	TRBJ2-1	TGTGCCAGCAGCTTATCGTTCGCGGGAGAGGGCAATGAGCAGTTCTTC	CASSLSFAGEGNEQFF
TRBD2	TRBV28	-	TRBJ2-7	TGTGCCAGCAGCCCCCCAACTAGCGCCAAACCCTACGAGCAGTACTTC	CASSPPTSAKPYEQYF
-	TRBV2	-	TRBJ2-6	TGTGCCAGCAGTGAAGATATTAGATCTGGGGCCAACGTCCTGACTTTC	CASSEDIRSGANVLTF
-	TRBV11-2	-	TRBJ1-3	TGTGCCAGCAGCCTCCTAGGGGCTAGCTCTGGAAACACCATATATTTT	CASSLLGASSGNTIYF
-	TRBV20-1	once	TRBJ2-3	TGCAGTGCTAGAGATAGGTCGGGAGTAGGAGATACGCAGTATTTT	CSARDRSGVGDTQYF
-	TRBV25-1	-	TRBJ1-1	TGTGCCAGCAGTGAATGGAGGGCGGACAACACTGAAGCTTTCTTT	CASSEWRADNTEAFF
-	TRBV30	-	TRBJ1-1	TGTGCCTGGAGTGTCACCAGGGGTTCCACTGAAGCTTTCTTT	CAWSVTRGSTEAFF
TRBD1	TRBV27	-	TRBJ2-7	TGTGCCAGCAGAAATTTGGGACAGATCTACGAGCAGTACTTC	CASRNLGQIYEQYF
TRBD1	TRBV27	-	TRBJ2-7	TGTGCCAGCAGTCAATGGGACAGCTCCTACGAGCAGTACTTC	CASSQWDSSYEQYF
-	TRBV5-1	-	TRBJ1-1	TGCGCCAGCAGCCTGGATATCATATTGAACACTGAAGCTTTCTTT	CASSLDIILNTEAFF
-	TRBV20-1	-	TRBJ2-7	TGCAGTGCTAGATCCTACCACGCGGGACATATGAGCTCCTACGAGCAGTACTTC	CSARSYHAGHMSSYEQYF
-	TRBV30	-	TRBJ2-7	TGTGCCTGGGATCCGGGACACCTCTCCTACGAGCAGTACTTC	CAWDPGHLSYEQYF
-	TRBV19	-	TRBJ2-6	TGTGCCAGTACAACAGGGTCCTCTGGGGCCAACGTCCTGACTTTC	CASTTGSSGANVLTF
-	TRBV6-5	-	TRBJ1-2	TGTGCCAGCAGTTATTTTTCAGGGAGAAATAACTATGGCTACACCTTC	CASSYFSGRNNYGYTF
TRBD1	TRBV20-1	-	TRBJ2-7	TGCAGTGCTGCGGGACAGGGGATGAGCTACGAGCAGTACTTC	CSAAGQGMSYEQYF
-	TRBV2	-	TRBJ2-3	TGTGCCAGCAGTGATCGCGCAGGGCTTACAGATACGCAGTATTTT	CASSDRAGLTDTQYF
TRBD2	TRBV9	-	TRBJ2-1	TGTGCCAGCAGCGTGGGACTAGCGGGCCCATCCTACAATGAGCAGTTCTTC	CASSVGLAGPSYNEQFF
-	TRBV3-1	-	TRBJ1-5	TGTGCCAGCAGCCAGCAGGGCTTCAATCAGCCCCAGCATTTT	CASSQQGFNQPQHF
TRBD1	TRBV7-9	-	TRBJ1-5	TGTGCCAGCAGCGAGGGACAGGGGAATCAGCCCCAGCATTTT	CASSEGQGNQPQHF
-	TRBV30	-	TRBJ2-5	TGTGCCTGGAGTATGGGTGTTGCAACTCAAGAGACCCAGTACTTC	CAWSMGVATQETQYF
-	TRBV19	-	TRBJ2-1	TGTGCCAGTTCTCCCCCTTTTCTGTCCTACAATGAGCAGTTCTTC	CASSPPFLSYNEQFF
-	TRBV11-2	once	TRBJ2-1	TGTGCCAGCAGCTTAGTCGCTTCGGACAATGAGCAGTTCTTC	CASSLVASDNEQFF
TRBD1	TRBV4-1	-	TRBJ1-1	TGCGCCAGCAGCCAAGAGGGGACAGGGGATACTGAAGCTTTTTTT	CASSQEGTGDTEAFF
TRBD1	TRBV12-3/TRBV12-4	-	TRBJ1-2	TGTGCCAGCACTCCAGGGACAGGGGGCTTATATGGCTACACCTTC	CASTPGTGGLYGYTF
TRBD1	TRBV9	-	TRBJ1-1	TGTGCCAGCAGCGTAGGAGGACAGGAGCCCCCTGAAGCTTTCTTT	CASSVGGQEPPEAFF
TRBD1	TRBV6-2/TRBV6-3	-	TRBJ2-1	TGTGCCAGCAGTTACTACAGGGGATTAGACAATGAGCAGTTCTTC	CASSYYRGLDNEQFF
-	TRBV3-1	-	TRBJ2-7	TGTGCCAGCAGCCAAGCTTGGGATAGCGGCTACGAGCAGTACTTC	CASSQAWDSGYEQYF
TRBD2	TRBV6-6	-	TRBJ2-7	TGTGCCAGCAACAGACTAGCGGGGGGGCTCAACGAGCAGTACTTC	CASNRLAGGLNEQYF
-	TRBV12-3/TRBV12-4	-	TRBJ1-4	TGTGCCAGCAGTTTGGTGGGCTTGCGATCGAATGAAAAACTGTTTTTT	CASSLVGLRSNEKLFF
-	TRBV9	-	TRBJ2-1	TGTGCCAGCAGCGATACAGGTTACTCCTACAATGAGCAGTTCTTC	CASSDTGYSYNEQFF
TRBD1	TRBV12-3/TRBV12-4	-	TRBJ1-1	TGTGCCAGCAGTAGACAGGGTGTCGGGAACACTGAAGCTTTCTTT	CASSRQGVGNTEAFF
-	TRBV6-5	-	TRBJ1-5	TGTGCCAGCAGCCAATATAGCAATCAGCCCCAGCATTTT	CASSQYSNQPQHF
TRBD2	TRBV5-4	-	TRBJ2-7	TGTGCCAGCAGCTTAATCGACAGCGGGATATACGAGCAGTACTTC	CASSLIDSGIYEQYF
TRBD2	TRBV20-1	-	TRBJ2-1	TGCAGTGCTAGGGGACTAGCGGGATTCAATGAGCAGTTCTTC	CSARGLAGFNEQFF
TRBD1	TRBV6-1	-	TRBJ2-1	TGTGCCAGCAGCCGACAGGGCCCGAGCTCCTACAATGAGCAGTTCTTC	CASSRQGPSSYNEQFF
TRBD1	TRBV9	-	TRBJ1-2	TGTGCCAGCAGCGCGCCGGGACAGGGAATAGGTGGCTACACCTTC	CASSAPGQGIGGYTF
-	TRBV27	-	TRBJ2-5	TGTGCCAGCAGTTTGGGGGGGCAGGGCAGGACGGCGGATAAAGAGACCCAGTACTTC	CASSLGGQGRTADKETQYF
-	TRBV19	-	TRBJ2-5	TGTGCCAGTAGTATAGAATCCGATCAGACCCAGTACTTC	CASSIESDQTQYF
-	TRBV5-1	-	TRBJ2-7	TGCGCCAGCAGCCAGAGGATAGGGGAGCAGTACTTC	CASSQRIGEQYF